The TCR beta chain described here comes from a study of human T cells and chemical hapten exposure. On the study more broadly: Small differences in pooled library volume mainly drove the variation in TCR yields per sample.

Trimming shortened V by 0 bases and J by 0 bases, and 5 bases separated the two germline ends. The CDR3 covers 14 residues. Germline values: CDR1 SGDLS, CDR2 YYNGEE. Time point given: patch test 1, 2 weeks after DPC sensitization. Treatment specified: therapeutic diphenylcyclopropenone sensitization with weekly scalp DPC. TCRdb independently ran MiXCR on the RACE reads; one entry per CDR3 protein. In the table there are some 380,000 distinct CDR3 sequences, 4% to 5.5% of which are singletons. This clonotype was observed at least ten times. The V and J genes are TRBV9 and TRBJ2-3; D is ambiguous. This sequence was found in a woman aged 50 to 60 with alopecia areata. Some clones in this sample may be carry-over from other donors' samples. Sample: whole blood, taken in connection with sensitization to the hapten diphenylcyclopropenone (DPC). Written as DNA, the CDR3 is TGTGCCAGCAGCGTAGTACAGAGCACAGATACGCAGTATTTT. It encodes CASSVVQSTDTQYF.